Listed below are T cell receptor beta chains from one sample, sequenced in a study of pediatric ulcerative colitis. Produced via immunoSEQ multiplex PCR; TCRdb's table is partial and in-frame only. The profile shows approximately 15,000 clones, just under 75% of them singletons. Sequencing was carried out using gut tissue. The receptor source for this set is a girl aged 10-17 years with moderate ulcerative colitis. Both conserved end residues are part of each CDR3. D genes are given only for firm matches. Clone size is shown for a subset of rows, as once, few, many or a class of expanded clone.

CDR3: CASSDRARLYGYTF
DNA: TGTGCCAGCAGTGACAGGGCCCGCCTCTATGGCTACACCTTC
V: TRBV28
size: .
J: TRBJ1-2
D: TRBD1

CDR3: CASSFYRGLVNEQFF
DNA: TGTGCCAGCAGTTTCTACAGGGGGTTGGTCAATGAGCAGTTCTTC
V: TRBV27
size: .
J: TRBJ2-1
D: TRBD1

CDR3: CASSAGQGGNYGYTF
DNA: TGTGCCAGCTCAGCCGGACAGGGGGGTAACTATGGCTACACCTTC
V: TRBV18
size: few
J: TRBJ1-2
D: TRBD1

CDR3: CASSYLLSSGGLYEQYF
DNA: TGTGCCAGCAGCTATCTCTTATCTAGCGGGGGGTTGTACGAGCAGTACTTC
V: TRBV7-2
size: .
J: TRBJ2-7
D: TRBD2

CDR3: CASSEAGGFEKLFF
DNA: TGTGCCAGCAGTGAAGCAGGGGGCTTTGAAAAACTGTTTTTT
V: TRBV6-1
size: .
J: TRBJ1-4
D: TRBD1

CDR3: CASSPGYGSSYEQYF
DNA: TGTGCCAGCTCACCGGGTTACGGGAGCTCCTACGAGCAGTACTTC
V: TRBV18
size: .
J: TRBJ2-7
D: .

CDR3: CASSLEATRGELFF
DNA: TGTGCCAGCAGCTTGGAAGCGACCCGGGGGGAGCTGTTTTTT
V: TRBV5-4
size: few
J: TRBJ2-2
D: .

CDR3: CASKGPGQPQHF
DNA: TGTGCCAGCAAAGGCCCTGGTCAGCCCCAGCATTTT
V: TRBV28
size: .
J: TRBJ1-5
D: .

CDR3: CASSLSLGTQYF
DNA: TGTGCCAGCAGCTTATCTCTGGGTACGCAGTATTTT
V: TRBV7-3
size: .
J: TRBJ2-3
D: .

CDR3: CASSPRGQETQYF
DNA: TGTGCCAGCTCACCCAGAGGCCAAGAGACCCAGTACTTC
V: TRBV18
size: .
J: TRBJ2-5
D: .

CDR3: CASRMDRAAEAFF
DNA: TGTGCCAGCAGGATGGACAGGGCGGCTGAAGCTTTCTTT
V: TRBV6-1
size: .
J: TRBJ1-1
D: TRBD1

CDR3: CASSYPLNTIYF
DNA: TGTGCCAGCAGTTACCCCCTCAACACCATATATTTT
V: TRBV6-7
size: .
J: TRBJ1-3
D: .

CDR3: CASTNKPEAGELFF
DNA: TGTGCCAGCACCAATAAACCTGAGGCCGGGGAGCTGTTTTTT
V: TRBV7-3
size: .
J: TRBJ2-2
D: .

CDR3: CASSGSDGNGYTF
DNA: TGTGCCAGCAGTGGGTCTGATGGGAATGGCTACACCTTC
V: TRBV7-3
size: few
J: TRBJ1-2
D: .

CDR3: CASSEMASARAINYGYTF
DNA: TGTGCCAGCAGTGAAATGGCTTCGGCTCGGGCTATTAACTATGGCTACACCTTC
V: TRBV6-1
size: once
J: TRBJ1-2
D: .

CDR3: CASSLTLSSFGTEAFF
DNA: TGCGCCAGCAGCCTGACCCTCTCCTCTTTTGGAACTGAAGCTTTCTTT
V: TRBV5-1
size: once
J: TRBJ1-1
D: .

CDR3: CASSDSRLAGVSEQFF
DNA: TGTGCCAGCAGTGACTCTAGACTAGCGGGAGTATCTGAGCAGTTCTTC
V: TRBV6-4
size: few
J: TRBJ2-1
D: TRBD2

CDR3: CASRPSGSRDEQYF
DNA: TGTGCCAGCCGGCCTAGCGGGAGTAGGGACGAGCAGTACTTC
V: TRBV6-6
size: .
J: TRBJ2-7
D: TRBD2

CDR3: CASSLAQNTGELFF
DNA: TGTGCCAGCAGCTTAGCACAAAACACCGGGGAGCTGTTTTTT
V: TRBV7-6
size: .
J: TRBJ2-2
D: .

CDR3: CASSLYRGGEQFF
DNA: TGTGCCAGCAGTTTATACCGAGGGGGGGAGCAGTTCTTC
V: TRBV27
size: once
J: TRBJ2-1
D: .

CDR3: CASSEGLAVTDTQYF
DNA: TGCGCCAGCAGCGAGGGACTAGCGGTCACAGATACGCAGTATTTT
V: TRBV5-1
size: .
J: TRBJ2-3
D: TRBD2

CDR3: CASSQSWEIGEETQYF
DNA: TGTGCCAGCAGCCAATCATGGGAGATAGGAGAAGAGACCCAGTACTTC
V: TRBV4-2
size: .
J: TRBJ2-5
D: .

CDR3: CSVESGRTSTDTQYF
DNA: TGCAGCGTTGAAAGCGGGCGAACTAGCACAGATACGCAGTATTTT
V: TRBV29-1
size: .
J: TRBJ2-3
D: .

CDR3: CASSLTVSTSTDTQYF
DNA: TGTGCCAGCAGCTTAACGGTCAGCACTAGCACAGATACGCAGTATTTT
V: TRBV7-3
size: .
J: TRBJ2-3
D: .

CDR3: CASSSGGNYGYTF
DNA: TGTGCCAGCAGCTCAGGGGGGAACTATGGCTACACCTTC
V: TRBV7-9
size: .
J: TRBJ1-2
D: TRBD1

CDR3: CSAEEGYGYTF
DNA: TGCAGTGCCGAGGAGGGGTATGGCTACACCTTC
V: TRBV20-1
size: .
J: TRBJ1-2
D: .

CDR3: CATSGHGSAYEQYF
DNA: TGTGCCACCAGTGGGCACGGGAGCGCCTACGAGCAGTACTTC
V: TRBV6-5
size: once
J: TRBJ2-7
D: .

CDR3: CASSPQGGLEAFF
DNA: TGTGCCAGCAGTCCACAGGGGGGCCTGGAAGCTTTCTTT
V: TRBV6-5
size: .
J: TRBJ1-1
D: TRBD1

CDR3: CASMKQGAGYTEAFF
DNA: TGTGCCAGTATGAAACAGGGGGCAGGGTACACTGAAGCTTTCTTT
V: TRBV19
size: .
J: TRBJ1-1
D: TRBD1

CDR3: CASSRDRGTQETQYF
DNA: TGCGCCAGCAGCCGGGACAGGGGAACACAAGAGACCCAGTACTTC
V: TRBV10-1
size: .
J: TRBJ2-5
D: TRBD1

CDR3: CASSTPGGFWGYTF
DNA: TGTGCCAGCAGCACCCCCGGGGGATTCTGGGGCTACACCTTC
V: TRBV28
size: .
J: TRBJ1-2
D: .

CDR3: CASSLRMGVNQPQHF
DNA: TGTGCCAGCAGTTTACGTATGGGGGTAAATCAGCCCCAGCATTTT
V: TRBV28
size: medium-sized
J: TRBJ1-5
D: .

CDR3: CASSVEGHTNTEAFF
DNA: TGTGCCAGCAGCGTAGAGGGACACACGAACACTGAAGCTTTCTTT
V: TRBV9
size: few
J: TRBJ1-1
D: .

CDR3: CASSIRGPQPQHF
DNA: TGTGCCAGTAGTATAAGGGGGCCTCAGCCCCAGCATTTT
V: TRBV19
size: .
J: TRBJ1-5
D: TRBD1

CDR3: CASLLGSGGEDEKLFF
DNA: TGCGCCAGCCTTTTGGGCTCGGGGGGGGAGGATGAAAAACTGTTTTTT
V: TRBV10-2
size: .
J: TRBJ1-4
D: .

CDR3: CASSGSSRSSYNEQFF
DNA: TGTGCCAGTAGTGGCAGCTCAAGGAGCTCCTACAATGAGCAGTTCTTC
V: TRBV19
size: .
J: TRBJ2-1
D: .

CDR3: CASSYSKTGGGWGYTF
DNA: TGTGCCAGCAGTTACTCGAAAACAGGGGGCGGTTGGGGCTACACCTTC
V: TRBV6-5
size: .
J: TRBJ1-2
D: TRBD1

CDR3: CASSLDRLAGVDNEQFF
DNA: TGTGCCAGCAGCTTAGACCGACTAGCGGGAGTCGACAATGAGCAGTTCTTC
V: TRBV11-3
size: .
J: TRBJ2-1
D: TRBD2

CDR3: CILEEPQHF
DNA: TGCATTCTCGAGGAGCCCCAGCATTTT
V: TRBV29-1
size: .
J: TRBJ1-5
D: .

CDR3: CASSLTAADTQYF
DNA: TGTGCCAGCAGCTTAACCGCGGCAGATACGCAGTATTTT
V: TRBV7-3
size: .
J: TRBJ2-3
D: .

CDR3: CASREGGAGYGYTF
DNA: TGTGCCAGCAGGGAGGGGGGCGCGGGCTATGGCTACACCTTC
V: TRBV6-6
size: .
J: TRBJ1-2
D: .

CDR3: CASSLAGTGNNQPQHF
DNA: TGCGCCAGCAGCTTGGCCGGGACAGGTAACAATCAGCCCCAGCATTTT
V: TRBV5-1
size: few
J: TRBJ1-5
D: TRBD1

CDR3: CASSDSTSGDTDTQYF
DNA: TGTGCCAGCAGTGACTCTACTAGCGGGGACACAGATACGCAGTATTTT
V: TRBV6-4
size: .
J: TRBJ2-3
D: TRBD2

CDR3: CASSVGGDLNTIYF
DNA: TGTGCCAGCAGCGTAGGAGGGGATCTCAACACCATATATTTT
V: TRBV9
size: .
J: TRBJ1-3
D: .

CDR3: CASSANPMGEAFF
DNA: TGTGCCAGCAGCGCCAACCCCATGGGGGAAGCTTTCTTT
V: TRBV9
size: .
J: TRBJ1-1
D: .

CDR3: CASSSAQGADTQYF
DNA: TGTGCCAGCAGCTCGGCGCAGGGGGCAGATACGCAGTATTTT
V: TRBV7-9
size: .
J: TRBJ2-3
D: TRBD1

CDR3: CASSLAGRGEKLFF
DNA: TGCGCCAGCAGCTTGGCCGGCAGGGGTGAAAAACTGTTTTTT
V: TRBV5-1
size: .
J: TRBJ1-4
D: .

CDR3: CASMQVGYEQYF
DNA: TGTGCCAGCATGCAGGTCGGATACGAGCAGTACTTC
V: TRBV28
size: .
J: TRBJ2-7
D: .

CDR3: CASSQAGASRPYEQYF
DNA: TGTGCCAGCAGCCAGGCCGGCGCTAGCAGACCCTACGAGCAGTACTTC
V: TRBV4-2
size: .
J: TRBJ2-7
D: .

CDR3: CASSGGRPLYEQYF
DNA: TGTGCCAGTAGTGGCGGCAGGCCACTCTACGAGCAGTACTTC
V: TRBV19
size: .
J: TRBJ2-7
D: .

CDR3: CASSGSPYEQYF
DNA: TGTGCCAGTAGCGGGAGTCCCTACGAGCAGTACTTC
V: TRBV2
size: .
J: TRBJ2-7
D: TRBD2

CDR3: CASKFEGNYGYTF
DNA: TGTGCCAGCAAGTTCGAGGGAAACTATGGCTACACCTTC
V: TRBV2
size: .
J: TRBJ1-2
D: .

CDR3: CASNPGQGSEQYF
DNA: TGTGCCAGCAACCCGGGACAGGGGTCCGAGCAGTACTTC
V: TRBV7-9
size: few
J: TRBJ2-7
D: TRBD1

CDR3: CASRGLAGGIPETQYF
DNA: TGTGCCAGCAGAGGACTAGCGGGAGGCATTCCAGAGACCCAGTACTTC
V: TRBV27
size: .
J: TRBJ2-5
D: TRBD2